The rows below give T cell receptor beta chains drawn from one sample of a study of shared clonotypes between healthy human individuals. Clones were read by immunoSEQ multiplex PCR, and TCRdb kept only the in-frame ones, dropping some. The sample carries 650,000 to 750,000 clones, about two thirds recorded once. The sequencing sample was made of memory CD4+ T cells sorted from blood. The source of these receptors is a woman in her 30s in good health. CDR3s include the opening cysteine and the closing phenylalanine or tryptophan. D genes are given only for firm matches. Clone sizes are given selectively: once, few, many, or a class where the clone is expanded.

-,TRBV28,TRBJ1-1,-,TGTGTAACGGGGGGCGCGGACACTGAAGCTTTCTTT,CVTGGADTEAFF
-,TRBV27,TRBJ2-6,-,TGTGCCAGCAGCGCAGGGCTCTCTGGGGCCAACGTCCTGACTTTC,CASSAGLSGANVLTF
-,TRBV28,TRBJ2-7,-,TGTGCCAGCAGTTACACGGGGCACTCCTACGAGCAGTACTTC,CASSYTGHSYEQYF
-,TRBV27,TRBJ2-3,TRBD2,TGTGCCAGCAGTTTAAGTCGACTAGCGGCGAGCACAGATACGCAGTATTTT,CASSLSRLAASTDTQYF
-,TRBV5-8,TRBJ2-7,-,TGTGCCAGCACCCTAACCTACGAGCAGTACTTC,CASTLTYEQYF
-,TRBV7-3,TRBJ2-5,-,TGTGCCAGCAGCTTAGCCGGGATCGAGACCCAGTACTTC,CASSLAGIETQYF
-,TRBV10-3,TRBJ2-6,TRBD1,TGTGCCATCAGTCCACAGGGGACCGGGGCCAACGTCCTGACTTTC,CAISPQGTGANVLTF
few,TRBV4-2,TRBJ2-2,TRBD2,TGTGCCAGCAGCCAAGGAGCTAGCGGGGACGGGGAGCTGTTTTTT,CASSQGASGDGELFF
-,TRBV19,TRBJ1-4,-,TGTGCCAGTAGTCGAACAGCCCTTAATGAAAAACTGTTTTTT,CASSRTALNEKLFF
-,TRBV7-6,TRBJ2-5,-,TGTGCCAGCAGCCCGAGCGACTACCAAGAGACCCAGTACTTC,CASSPSDYQETQYF
-,TRBV6-1,TRBJ1-2,TRBD1,TGTGCCAGCAGTGGAGGACAGGGAGAGAACTATGGCTACACCTTC,CASSGGQGENYGYTF
-,TRBV5-1,TRBJ2-3,-,TGCGCCAGCAGCTTCAATGGCGATACGCAGTATTTT,CASSFNGDTQYF
-,TRBV2,TRBJ1-2,-,TGTGCCAGCAGTGACATGGGGGCCTATGGCTACACCTTC,CASSDMGAYGYTF
-,TRBV5-4,TRBJ2-2,-,TGTGCCAGCAGCCCGGGGACAACGAACACCGGGGAGCTGTTTTTT,CASSPGTTNTGELFF
-,TRBV18,TRBJ2-7,TRBD1,TGTGCCAGCTCACCCAACAGGGGGTACGAGCAGTACTTC,CASSPNRGYEQYF